This is a list of T cell receptor beta chains from one sample in a study of regulatory dendritic cells for organ transplantation. Sequencing was performed with immunoSEQ multiplex PCR; in TCRdb, only in-frame clones are kept and a portion is missing. The sample lists 25,000 or so clones, approximately 80% occurring once. Material: naive CD4+ T cells from blood. The receptors were gathered from a human donor in good health. The conserved cysteine and the conserved F or W are not part of the CDR3 here.

J	V	CDR3
TRBJ2-2	TRBV19	ASSKQTGGLNTGELF
TRBJ1-1	TRBV19	ASRTGGRLNTEAF
TRBJ1-6	TRBV5-4	ASTDSSYNSPLH
TRBJ2-5	TRBV7-2	ASSLGVREETQY
TRBJ2-7	TRBV4-2	ASSQVGRDHEQY
TRBJ2-1	TRBV5-5	ASSGQGAINEQF
TRBJ1-5	TRBV19	ASSVQGASNQPQH
TRBJ2-1	TRBV5-1	ASSLGAVEDEQF
TRBJ1-2	TRBV25-1	ASSAEGTYGYT
TRBJ2-2	TRBV5-1	ASSLLTGSTGELF
TRBJ1-6	TRBV7-2	ASSLERYNSPLH
TRBJ2-7	TRBV30	AWDRDDYEQY
TRBJ1-4	TRBV5-1	ASSQFGSGTENEKLF
TRBJ2-5	TRBV5-6	ASSSIGQKETQY
TRBJ1-5	TRBV5-1	ASSLEGLSNQPQH
TRBJ2-3	TRBV5-1	ASSLALAESTDTQY
TRBJ1-3	TRBV5-6	ASSADRTSGNTIY
TRBJ1-2	TRBV15	ATSREQGASRGYT
TRBJ2-2	TRBV18	ASSPGTGGPGELF
TRBJ1-2	TRBV2	ASSENRAGHT
TRBJ1-1	TRBV25-1	ASSVAGVNTEAF
TRBJ1-6	TRBV9	ASSVALSPPLH
TRBJ2-7	TRBV5-4	ASSLVGTGGHEQY
TRBJ2-5	TRBV7-2	ASSSGQQETQY
TRBJ2-1	TRBV10-3	AIISAGQGEQF
TRBJ1-4	TRBV4-3	ASSQDRGEKLF
TRBJ2-3	TRBV2	ASRYRGTDTQY
TRBJ2-1	TRBV7-9	ASSSDRGGSYNEQF
TRBJ2-1	TRBV5-8	ASTDGTSGGYNEQF
TRBJ1-5	TRBV23-1	ASSFLEQPQH
TRBJ1-1	TRBV5-4	ASSLMWDSEAF
TRBJ1-6	TRBV5-1	ASGADPASPLH
TRBJ2-7	TRBV5-1	ASSADSTPYEQY
TRBJ2-2	TRBV5-5	ASSLPGQGRGGELF
TRBJ2-7	TRBV29-1	SVGGGESYEQY
TRBJ2-7	TRBV7-2	ASSASRVNSYEQY
TRBJ2-2	TRBV6-6	ASSYSGPQSGELF
TRBJ1-6	TRBV7-2	ASSPSSSSYNSPLH